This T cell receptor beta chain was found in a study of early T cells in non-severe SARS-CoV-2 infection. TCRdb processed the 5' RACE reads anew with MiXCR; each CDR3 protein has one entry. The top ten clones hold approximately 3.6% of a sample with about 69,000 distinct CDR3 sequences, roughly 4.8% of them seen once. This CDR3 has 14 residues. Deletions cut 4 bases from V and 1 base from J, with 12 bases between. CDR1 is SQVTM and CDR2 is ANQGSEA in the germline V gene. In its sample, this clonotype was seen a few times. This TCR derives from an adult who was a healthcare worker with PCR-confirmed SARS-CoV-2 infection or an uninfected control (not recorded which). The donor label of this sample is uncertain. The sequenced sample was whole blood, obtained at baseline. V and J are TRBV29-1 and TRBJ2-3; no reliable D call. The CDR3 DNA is TGCAGCGTTGGCTCTTCCCAAGGCACAGATACGCAGTATTTT. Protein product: CSVGSSQGTDTQYF.